These 5 T cell receptor beta chains share one sample of origin, sequenced in a study of blood T cell repertoires in COVID-19. Assay: immunoSEQ multiplex PCR; the TCRdb copy retains only in-frame clones and omits some. Found here are a few hundred thousand clones, approximately 90% of them singletons; the top ten hold over 9%. The sample comprised PBMCs or T cells enriched from blood (not recorded which). These receptors all come from a woman in her thirties or forties who had recovered from COVID-19.

This clone appeared a few times. The rearrangement uses TRBV6-5 and TRBJ2-1; TRBD2 might be the D (6 bases). The germline V gene has CDR1 MNHEY and CDR2 SVGAGI. Trimming shortened V by 10 bases and J by 9 bases, and 13 bases separated the two germline ends. CDR3 length equals 11 residues. DNA of the CDR3: TGTGCCACCCCTGCCGGGGGTGAGCAGTTCTTC. Protein sequence: CATPAGGEQFF.

The rearrangement links TRBV7-2 to TRBJ1-3; D might be TRBD1 (5 bases). V lost 5 bases to trimming and J lost 7 bases, with 21 bases between them. CDR1 and CDR2 (germline): SGHTA, FQGNSA. This CDR3 has 16 residues. DNA for the CDR3: TGTGCCAGCAGCAGGGACTCAAGTGGCCCCCGGAACACCATATATTTT. As protein: CASSRDSSGPRNTIYF.

Only one count was recorded for this clone. The chain carries TRBV2 and TRBJ2-5; tentatively, D is TRBD1 (6 bases). Germline values: CDR1 SNHLY, CDR2 FYNNEI. Trimming took off 6 bases at V and 2 bases at J, with 10 bases between the two ends. CDR3 length equals 13 residues. This CDR3 reads CASRGQLQETQYF. CDR3 DNA sequence: TGTGCCAGCAGAGGACAGTTACAAGAGACCCAGTACTTC. Using reference TRBV2 and TRBJ2-5 for the parts outside the CDR3, the full variable domain is EPEVTQTPSHQVTQMGQEVILRCVPISNHLYFYWYRQILGQKVEFLVSFYNNEISEKSEIFDDQFSVERPDGSNFTLKIRSTKLEDSAMYFCASRGQLQETQYFGPGTRLLVL.

The chain is built from TRBV3-1 (or the pseudogene TRBV3-2) and TRBJ2-5, with 10 bases matching TRBD2. CDR1 and CDR2 (germline): LGHDT, YNNKEL (reference sequence). J gave up 0 bases and V 4 bases, and 17 bases lay outside the gene matches. CDR3 length: 20 residues. The CDR3 coding sequence is TGTGCCAGCAGCCCTACGCGGCTGGCTAGCGGGGGCCGGTACCAAGAGACCCAGTACTTC. It is translated as CASSPTRLASGGRYQETQYF.

This chain uses TRBV5-6 with TRBJ2-5, with D possibly TRBD2 on 7 matching bases. CDR1 is SGHDT, CDR2 YYEEEE, per germline. The CDR3 contains 18 residues. Deletions cut 4 bases from V and 8 bases from J, with 30 bases between. CDR3: CASSGVGGAGGPVATQYF. The DNA for the CDR3 is TGTGCCAGCAGCGGAGTGGGTGGCGCCGGGGGGCCCGTAGCAACCCAGTACTTC. The variable domain in full, completed from reference TRBV5-6 and TRBJ2-5, reads DAGVTQSPTHLIKTRGQQVTLRCSPKSGHDTVSWYQQALGQGPQFIFQYYEEEERQRGNFPDRFSGHQFPNYSSELNVNALLLGDSALYLCASSGVGGAGGPVATQYFGPGTRLLVL.